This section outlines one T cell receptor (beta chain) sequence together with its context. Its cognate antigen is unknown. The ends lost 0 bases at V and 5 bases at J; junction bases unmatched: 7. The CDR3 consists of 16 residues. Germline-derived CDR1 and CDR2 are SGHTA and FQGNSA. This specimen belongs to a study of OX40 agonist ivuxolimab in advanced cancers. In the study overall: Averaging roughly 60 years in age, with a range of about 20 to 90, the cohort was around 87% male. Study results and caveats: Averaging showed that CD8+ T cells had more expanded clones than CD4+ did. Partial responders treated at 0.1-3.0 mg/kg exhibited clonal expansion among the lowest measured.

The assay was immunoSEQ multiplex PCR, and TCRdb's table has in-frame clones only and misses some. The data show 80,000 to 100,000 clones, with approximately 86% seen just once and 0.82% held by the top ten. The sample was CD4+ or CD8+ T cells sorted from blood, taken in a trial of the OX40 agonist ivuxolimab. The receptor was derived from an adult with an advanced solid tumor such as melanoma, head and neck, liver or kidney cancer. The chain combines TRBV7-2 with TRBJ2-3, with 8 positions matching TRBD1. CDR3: CASSLAMAGGRDTQYF. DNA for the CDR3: TGTGCCAGCAGCTTAGCGATGGCAGGGGGCAGAGATACGCAGTATTTT.